Presented here are 30 T cell receptor beta chains from one specimen sequenced in a study of early T cells in non-severe SARS-CoV-2 infection. TCRdb reprocessed the 5' RACE reads with MiXCR, giving one entry per CDR3 protein. In the table there are approximately 66,000 distinct CDR3 sequences, under 15% of which are singletons. Specimen: whole blood. These receptors were collected from an adult who was a healthcare worker with PCR-confirmed SARS-CoV-2 infection or an uninfected control (not recorded which).

Many counts were recorded for this clonotype. V gene TRBV15 combines with J gene TRBJ2-5; 7 bases fit TRBD2. The germline gives CDR1 LNHNV, CDR2 YYDKDF (reference sequence). This CDR3 has 17 residues. V trimming: 3 bases; J trimming: 0 bases; junction bases outside the gene matches: 10. CDR3 coding DNA: TGTGCCACCAGCAGGGGACCCGGGCGGGGGTACCAAGAGACCCAGTACTTC. It codes for CATSRGPGRGYQETQYF.

The chain joins TRBV12-3 or TRBV12-4 to TRBJ2-7; D not resolved. V lost 5 bases and J lost 4, with 15 bases in between. The CDR3 covers 14 residues. For the CDR3, the DNA is TGTGCCAGCAGTCCTAATAGGGTAGGGTACGAGCAGTACTTC. Translated, it gives CASSPNRVGYEQYF.

V gene TRBV9 combines with J gene TRBJ1-5; D is unresolved. V lost 3 bases and J lost 11, with 18 bases in between. This CDR3 has 14 residues. The germline V gene encodes CDR1 SGDLS and CDR2 YYNGEE. The CDR3 region is CASSAALPDRAQHF. The CDR3 DNA follows: TGTGCCAGCAGCGCGGCACTTCCGGATCGGGCCCAGCATTTT. The variable domain in full, with the rest retrieved from reference TRBV9 and TRBJ1-5, is DSGVTQTPKHLITATGQRVTLRCSPRSGDLSVYWYQQSLDQGLQFLIQYYNGEERAKGNILERFSAQQFPDLHSELNLSSLELGDSALYFCASSAALPDRAQHFGDGTRLSIL.

This chain links TRBV20-1 with TRBJ2-7; 8 bases map to TRBD2. Unmatched junction bases numbered 4, after V lost 0 bases and J lost 3 bases. Germline lookup yields CDR1 DFQATT and CDR2 SNEGSKA (reference sequence). This CDR3 region has 14 residues. CDR3 nucleotide sequence: TGCAGTGCTAGAGAGGCTAGCGGGTTCTACGAGCAGTACTTC. Translating it yields CSAREASGFYEQYF.

In its sample, this clonotype was seen many times. The gene calls are TRBV20-1 and TRBJ1-4; possible D gene TRBD1, 6 bases. Trimming left V 1 base short and J 3 bases short, with 12 bases between. CDR3 length: 15 amino acids. CDR1 and CDR2 from the germline V gene are DFQATT and SNEGSKA (reference sequence). Here the CDR3 reads CSARVPGASNEKLFF. The DNA of the CDR3 is TGCAGTGCTAGAGTCCCGGGGGCGTCTAATGAAAAACTGTTTTTT.

This clonotype has a count of ten or more. The chain couples TRBV7-2 to TRBJ2-5; D is uncertain. Trimming pared 8 bases from V and 5 bases from J, leaving 12 bases between. The CDR3 loop spans 12 amino acids. Germline assignment: CDR1 SGHTA and CDR2 FQGNSA. DNA for the CDR3: TGTGCCAGCGCCCACTCTGACGAGACCCAGTACTTC. This sequence encodes CASAHSDETQYF.

This chain joins TRBV10-3 and TRBJ2-5, with TRBD2 identical over 7 bases. The V gene's germline CDR1 is ENHRY and CDR2 SYGVKD. This CDR3 contains 13 residues. The J segment lost 4 bases and the V segment lost 6 bases, leaving 5 bases of the junction unmatched. The CDR3, as DNA: TGTGCCATCAGCCGGGGAGGGCGAGAGACCCAGTACTTC. Translated: CAISRGGRETQYF.

J is TRBJ1-1 and V is TRBV9; D is undetermined. In germline, CDR1 is SGDLS, CDR2 YYNGEE. CDR3 length equals 13 residues. The V and J ends lost 0 bases and 2 bases respectively, with 5 bases between them. CDR3 in DNA: TGTGCCAGCAGCGTAGCGGCTAACACTGAAGCTTTCTTT. It specifies CASSVAANTEAFF.

This rearrangement joins TRBV7-2 to TRBJ1-1; TRBD1 matches 7 bases. J gave up 0 bases and V 0 bases, and 1 base lay outside the gene matches. Germline V CDR1 and CDR2: SGHTA, FQGNSA. This CDR3 comprises 15 residues. For the CDR3, the DNA is TGTGCCAGCAGCTTAGCGGACAGGTTGAACACTGAAGCTTTCTTT. Translation: CASSLADRLNTEAFF.

This chain links TRBV27 with TRBJ2-3; TRBD2 matches at 7 bases. With 8 bases clipped from V and 1 base from J, the junction kept 9 bases outside the gene matches. The CDR3 has 15 amino acids. Germline CDR1 and CDR2: MNHEY and SMNVEV (reference sequence). The CDR3 DNA reads TGTGCCAGCGGGTACGGGACTACCCGCACAGATACGCAGTATTTT. It translates to CASGYGTTRTDTQYF.

This clonotype has ten or more counts. This sequence joins TRBV7-2 and TRBJ2-3; 9 bases align to TRBD2. CDR3 length: 15 amino acids. The J segment lost 2 bases and the V segment lost 5 bases, leaving 5 bases of the junction unmatched. The germline V gene encodes CDR1 SGHTA and CDR2 FQGNSA. In nucleotides, the CDR3 is TGTGCCAGCAGCGTTAGCGGGGGCCCCACAGATACGCAGTATTTT. It specifies CASSVSGGPTDTQYF.

V is TRBV2 and J is TRBJ1-4, with D maybe TRBD1 (5 bases). Trimming took 6 bases from V and 0 from J, leaving 8 bases between them. The CDR3 length is 14 residues. From germline, CDR1 is SNHLY and CDR2 FYNNEI. The CDR3 region is CASRGTSTNEKLFF. As DNA, the CDR3 is TGTGCCAGCAGAGGGACCTCAACTAATGAAAAACTGTTTTTT.

This clonotype occurred a few times. V and J are TRBV5-5 and TRBJ1-1; no firm D call. CDR3 size: 14 residues. The germline V and J ends were trimmed by 0 bases and 1 base, with 7 bases remaining between them. Germline lookup yields CDR1 SGHKS and CDR2 YYEKEE (reference sequence). The chain's CDR3 is CASSLVVQNTEAFF. CDR3 nucleotide sequence: TGTGCCAGCAGCTTGGTGGTCCAGAACACTGAAGCTTTCTTT.

This clonotype was counted only a few times. The J gene is TRBJ1-1, the V gene TRBV7-6; D is unclear. The CDR3 spans 14 residues. Trimming left V 0 bases short and J 3 bases short, with 8 bases between. From germline, CDR1 is SGHVS and CDR2 FNYEAQ. The CDR3 sequence is CASSLAPAYTEAFF. As DNA, the CDR3 is TGTGCCAGCAGCTTAGCGCCCGCCTACACTGAAGCTTTCTTT.

This CDR3 reads CASSLGGALSIGELFF. DNA of the CDR3: TGTGCCAGCAGCTTGGGCGGGGCGCTGTCGATCGGGGAGCTGTTTTTT. This chain connects TRBV11-2 to TRBJ2-2; a weak D match, TRBD2 (6 bases). Trimming stripped 3 bases from V and 7 bases from J, with 18 bases between. This CDR3 has 16 amino acids. Germline V lookup: CDR1 SGHAT, CDR2 FQNNGV.

Many counts were recorded for this clonotype. The rearrangement joins TRBV11-2 to TRBJ2-1, with unresolved D. V gave up 3 bases and J gave up 8 bases, with 8 bases separating them. Looked up from germline, CDR1 is SGHAT and CDR2 is FQNNGV. This CDR3 is 12 amino acids long. DNA of the CDR3: TGTGCCAGCAGCTTTGCCAGCTATGAGCAGTTCTTC. Translation: CASSFASYEQFF.

This clonotype appeared many times. This chain joins TRBV20-1 and TRBJ2-3, with D perhaps TRBD1 (7 bases). The length of the CDR3 is 15 residues. Germline V gene data show CDR1 as DFQATT and CDR2 as SNEGSKA (reference sequence). V was cut by 6 bases and J by 3 bases, with 19 bases left in between. CDR3 in amino acids: CSASRGERITDTQYF. Here the CDR3 DNA reads TGCAGTGCGAGCAGGGGGGAGCGGATAACAGATACGCAGTATTTT.

The sample holds many counts of this clonotype. The CDR3 nucleotides read TGTGCCAGCAGTCTTACCCTTAGCGGGACCATGAACACTGAAGCTTTCTTT. As protein: CASSLTLSGTMNTEAFF. The chain couples TRBV28 to TRBJ1-1, with a possible D match to TRBD1 (5 bases). Germline lookup yields CDR1 MDHEN and CDR2 SYDVKM. The CDR3 has 17 residues. V lost 5 bases to trimming and J lost 0 bases, with 19 bases between them.

Note on this clonotype: One end of the junction fails to match germline, which may point to a read error. The chain links TRBV6-6 to TRBJ1-2; maybe TRBD1 (6 bases). CDR3 size: 14 residues. The germline gives CDR1 MNHNY, CDR2 SVGAGI (reference sequence). CDR3: CAGSYVDRNYGYTF. CDR3 nucleotides: TGTGCCGGCAGTTACGTGGACAGAAACTATGGCTACACCTTC.

The chain employs TRBV2 and TRBJ1-4; D is ambiguous. The V end was cut by 4 bases, the J end by 7 bases, with 13 bases between. Germline lookup yields CDR1 SNHLY and CDR2 FYNNEI. The CDR3 spans 14 residues. The CDR3 DNA is TGTGCCAGCAGTGTCCGGGGTTCTTCTGAAAAACTGTTTTTT. It codes for CASSVRGSSEKLFF.

This clonotype was counted many times. The chain combines TRBV13 with TRBJ1-2, with 10 nucleotides matching TRBD1. The CDR3 has 16 residues. CDR1 and CDR2 from the germline V gene are PRHDT and FYEKMQ (reference sequence). J gave up 2 bases and V 7 bases, and 10 bases lay outside the gene matches. The CDR3 nucleotides read TGTGCCAGCACAATCCGGGACAGGGGAGTGAACTATGGCTACACCTTC. Its translation is CASTIRDRGVNYGYTF.

This clonotype came up many times. The J gene is TRBJ2-3, the V gene TRBV5-4; D uncertain. Trimming removed 5 bases at V and 7 bases at J, with 17 bases between. Germline lookup yields CDR1 SGHNT and CDR2 YYREEE (reference sequence). The CDR3 has 14 amino acids. Written as DNA, the CDR3 is TGTGCCAGCAGTCCGGGCGATGTGGGTTATACGCAGTATTTT. The encoded protein is CASSPGDVGYTQYF.

This clonotype appeared a few times. DNA for the CDR3: TGTGCCACTCCCAATAGGGCGGGGGCTCAAGAGACCCAGTACTTC. It codes for CATPNRAGAQETQYF. The V gene is TRBV24-1, the J gene TRBJ2-5, with D tentatively TRBD2 (7 bases). V was shortened by 10 bases and J by 2 bases, with 19 bases between the two germline ends. CDR3 length equals 15 residues. Germline lookup yields CDR1 KGHDR and CDR2 SFDVKD.

The J gene is TRBJ1-2, the V gene TRBV30, with D possibly matching TRBD1 (5 bases). Per the germline V gene, CDR1 is GTSNPN and CDR2 is SVGIG (reference sequence). With 0 bases removed from V and 4 bases from J, the gap between germline ends came to 15 bases. The length of the CDR3 is 15 residues. CDR3 DNA: TGTGCCTGGAGTGTAACCGGGGGGGAGACCTATGGCTACACCTTC. Translating gives CAWSVTGGETYGYTF.

This chain joins TRBV7-9 and TRBJ1-1; D might be TRBD1 (5 bases). Germline V lookup: CDR1 SEHNR, CDR2 FQNEAQ (reference sequence). Trimming left V 0 bases short and J 4 bases short, with 6 bases between. The CDR3 loop spans 13 amino acids. The CDR3 nucleotides read TGTGCCAGCAGCTTAGCGAGGGGCACTGAAGCTTTCTTT. It codes for CASSLARGTEAFF.

The sample holds a few counts of this clonotype. This sequence joins TRBV24-1 and TRBJ2-2; 10 positions agree with TRBD2. The CDR3 is 16 amino acids. Germline CDR1 is KGHDR and CDR2 is SFDVKD. V trimming: 1 base; J trimming: 6 bases; junction bases outside the gene matches: 4. CDR3 protein: CATSDLAGGPSGELFF. DNA for the CDR3: TGTGCCACCAGTGATTTAGCGGGAGGGCCTTCCGGGGAGCTGTTTTTT.

This clonotype was observed many times. This chain links TRBV7-3 with TRBJ2-2; tentatively, D is TRBD1 or TRBD2 (6 bases each). Trimming stripped 5 bases from V and 7 bases from J, with 17 bases between. Germline V gives CDR1 SGHTA, CDR2 FQGTGA. CDR3 size: 15 residues. CDR3: CASSQTGGTGGELFF. The CDR3 bases are TGTGCCAGCAGCCAGACAGGCGGGACGGGCGGGGAGCTGTTTTTT.

The chain has TRBV5-4 and TRBJ2-1; 8 nucleotides agree with TRBD1. V trimming: 4 bases; J trimming: 11 bases; junction bases outside the gene matches: 11. The CDR3 has 14 amino acids. The V gene's germline CDR1 is SGHNT and CDR2 YYREEE (reference sequence). CDR3 residues: CASSGMGQDGKQFF. Here the CDR3 DNA reads TGTGCCAGCAGCGGGATGGGACAGGACGGGAAGCAGTTCTTC. The whole variable domain, remainder taken from reference TRBV5-4 and TRBJ2-1, is ETGVTQSPTHLIKTRGQQVTLRCSSQSGHNTVSWYQQALGQGPQFIFQYYREEENGRGNFPPRFSGLQFPNYSSELNVNALELDDSALYLCASSGMGQDGKQFFGPGTRLTVL.

The chain links TRBV24-1 to TRBJ2-5, with D possibly matching TRBD1 (6 bases). Germline CDR1 KGHDR, CDR2 SFDVKD. Trimming removed 4 bases at V and 2 bases at J, with 13 bases between. The CDR3 runs 15 residues. The CDR3 region has the DNA TGTGCCACCAGTGAGCGAAACAGGGTTCAAGAGACCCAGTACTTC. Protein product: CATSERNRVQETQYF.

This clonotype turned up a few times. The chain employs TRBV2 and TRBJ2-6, with D possibly matching TRBD1 (5 bases). The V gene's germline CDR1 is SNHLY and CDR2 FYNNEI. This CDR3 is 16 amino acids long. With 6 bases removed from V and 2 bases from J, the gap between germline ends came to 14 bases. The CDR3 DNA reads as TGTGCCAGCAGGGAACAGGTTAATACTGGGGCCAACGTCCTGACTTTC. Protein product: CASREQVNTGANVLTF.